This TCR beta chain originates from a study of cytomegalovirus exposure and HLA in healthy donors. This PCR relied on a set of 60 Vbeta primers and 13 Jbeta primers. The method was immunoSEQ multiplex PCR; TCRdb's version includes in-frame clones alone and lacks a portion of them. This table has 99,000 or so clones, about an eighth appearing once. Only a few counts were recorded for this clone. The CDR3 extends over 14 amino acids. The sequence was obtained from a man aged 35 to 55 in good health and CMV-seropositive. The material sequenced was PBMCs. The chain joins TRBV12-2 to TRBJ2-1; no check of the table's D call, TRBD2, against the DNA was made. TRBV12-2 is an annotated pseudogene. The CDR3 spells CASGRGGVFIEQFF. The CDR3 nucleotides read TGTGCAAGTGGACGCGGAGGGGTTTTCATCGAGCAGTTCTTC.